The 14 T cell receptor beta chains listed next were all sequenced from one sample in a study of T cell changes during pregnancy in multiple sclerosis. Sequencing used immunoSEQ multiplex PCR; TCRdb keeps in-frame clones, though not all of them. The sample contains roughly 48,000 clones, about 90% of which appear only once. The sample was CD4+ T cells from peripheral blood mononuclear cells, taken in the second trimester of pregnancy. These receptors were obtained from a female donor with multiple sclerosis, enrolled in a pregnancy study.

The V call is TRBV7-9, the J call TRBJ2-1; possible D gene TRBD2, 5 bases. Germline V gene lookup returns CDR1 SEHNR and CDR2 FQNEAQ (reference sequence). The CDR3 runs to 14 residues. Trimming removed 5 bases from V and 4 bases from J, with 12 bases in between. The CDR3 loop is CASSHSELYNEQFF. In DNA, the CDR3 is TGTGCCAGCAGCCATAGCGAATTATACAATGAGCAGTTCTTC.

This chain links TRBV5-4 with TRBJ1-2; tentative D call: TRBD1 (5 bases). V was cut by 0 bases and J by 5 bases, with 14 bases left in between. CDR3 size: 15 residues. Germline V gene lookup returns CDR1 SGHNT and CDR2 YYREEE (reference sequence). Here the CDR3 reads CASSLEGRVSYGYTF. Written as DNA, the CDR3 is TGTGCCAGCAGCTTGGAGGGCAGGGTATCTTATGGCTACACCTTC.

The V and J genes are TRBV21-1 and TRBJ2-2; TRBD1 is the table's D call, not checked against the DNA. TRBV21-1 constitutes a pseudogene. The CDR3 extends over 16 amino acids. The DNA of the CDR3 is TGTGCCAGCAGCAATGACAGGGAACCGAACACCGGGGAGCTGTTTTTT. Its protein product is CASSNDREPNTGELFF.

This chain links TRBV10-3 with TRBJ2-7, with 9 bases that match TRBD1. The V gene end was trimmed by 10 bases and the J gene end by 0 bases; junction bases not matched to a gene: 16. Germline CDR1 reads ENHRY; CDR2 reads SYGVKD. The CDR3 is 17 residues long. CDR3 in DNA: TGTGCCACCCGTCCCGGGACAGGGTCCCTAAGCTCCTACGAGCAGTACTTC. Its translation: CATRPGTGSLSSYEQYF.

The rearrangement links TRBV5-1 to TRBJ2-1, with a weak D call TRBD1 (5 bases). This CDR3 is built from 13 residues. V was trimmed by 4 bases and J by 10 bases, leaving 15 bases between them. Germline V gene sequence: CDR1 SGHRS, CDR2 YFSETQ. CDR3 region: CASSPMDIAEQFF. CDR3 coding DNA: TGCGCCAGCAGCCCAATGGACATCGCAGAGCAGTTCTTC.

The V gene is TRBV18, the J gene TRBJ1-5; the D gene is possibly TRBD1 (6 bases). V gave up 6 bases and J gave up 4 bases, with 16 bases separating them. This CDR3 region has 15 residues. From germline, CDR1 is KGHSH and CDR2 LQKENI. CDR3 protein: CASSLTGTQNQPQHF. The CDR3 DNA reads TGTGCCAGCTCGTTGACCGGGACACAGAATCAGCCCCAGCATTTT.

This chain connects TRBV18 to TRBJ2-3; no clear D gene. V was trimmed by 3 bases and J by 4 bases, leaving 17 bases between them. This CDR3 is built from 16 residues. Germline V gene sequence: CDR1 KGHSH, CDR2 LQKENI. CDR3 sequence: CASSPDTFMRADTQYF. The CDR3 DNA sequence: TGTGCCAGCTCACCCGACACGTTTATGAGAGCAGATACGCAGTATTTT.

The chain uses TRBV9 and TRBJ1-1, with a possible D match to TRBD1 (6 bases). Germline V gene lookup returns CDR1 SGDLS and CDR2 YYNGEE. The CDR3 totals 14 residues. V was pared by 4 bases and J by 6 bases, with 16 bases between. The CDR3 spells CASSRSGVSAEAFF. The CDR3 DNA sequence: TGTGCCAGCAGCCGATCAGGGGTTAGCGCTGAAGCTTTCTTT. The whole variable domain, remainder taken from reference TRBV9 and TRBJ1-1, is DSGVTQTPKHLITATGQRVTLRCSPRSGDLSVYWYQQSLDQGLQFLIQYYNGEERAKGNILERFSAQQFPDLHSELNLSSLELGDSALYFCASSRSGVSAEAFFGQGTRLTVV.

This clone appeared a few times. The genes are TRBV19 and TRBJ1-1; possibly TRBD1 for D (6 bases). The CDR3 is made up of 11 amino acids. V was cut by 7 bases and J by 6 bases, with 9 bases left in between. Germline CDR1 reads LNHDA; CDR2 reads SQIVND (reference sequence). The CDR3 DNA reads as TGTGCCAGTAACAGGGAGCCTGAAGCTTTCTTT. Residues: CASNREPEAFF.

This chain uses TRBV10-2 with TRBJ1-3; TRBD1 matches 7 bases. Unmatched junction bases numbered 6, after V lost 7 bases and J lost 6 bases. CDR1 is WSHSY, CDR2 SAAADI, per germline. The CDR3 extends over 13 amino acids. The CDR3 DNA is TGCGCCAGCAAAGGGACAGACCTAAACACCATATATTTT. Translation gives CASKGTDLNTIYF.

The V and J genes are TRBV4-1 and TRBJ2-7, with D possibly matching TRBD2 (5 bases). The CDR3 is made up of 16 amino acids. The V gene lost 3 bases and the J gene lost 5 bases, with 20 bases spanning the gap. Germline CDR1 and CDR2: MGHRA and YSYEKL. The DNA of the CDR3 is TGCGCCAGCAGCCAGATTAGGACTCCCGCGTTCGACGAGCAGTACTTC. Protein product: CASSQIRTPAFDEQYF.

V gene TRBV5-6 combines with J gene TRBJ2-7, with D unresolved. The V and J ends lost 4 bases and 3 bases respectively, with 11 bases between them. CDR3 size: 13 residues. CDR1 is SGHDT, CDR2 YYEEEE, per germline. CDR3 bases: TGTGCCAGCAGCCCCCCGTACAACTACGAGCAGTACTTC. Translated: CASSPPYNYEQYF.

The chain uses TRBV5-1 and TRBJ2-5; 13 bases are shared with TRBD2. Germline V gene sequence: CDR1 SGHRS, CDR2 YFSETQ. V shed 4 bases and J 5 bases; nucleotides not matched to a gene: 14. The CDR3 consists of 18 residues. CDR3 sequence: CASSPGLAGVPRGETQYF. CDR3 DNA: TGCGCCAGCAGCCCCGGACTAGCGGGAGTGCCCAGGGGTGAGACCCAGTACTTC. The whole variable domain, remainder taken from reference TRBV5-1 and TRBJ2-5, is KAGVTQTPRYLIKTRGQQVTLSCSPISGHRSVSWYQQTPGQGLQFLFEYFSETQRNKGNFPGRFSGRQFSNSRSEMNVSTLELGDSALYLCASSPGLAGVPRGETQYFGPGTRLLVL.

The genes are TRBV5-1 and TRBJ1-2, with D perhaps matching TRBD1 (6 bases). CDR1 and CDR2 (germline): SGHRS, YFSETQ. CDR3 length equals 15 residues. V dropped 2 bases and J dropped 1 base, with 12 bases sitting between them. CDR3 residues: CASSFSLQGNYGYTF. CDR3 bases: TGCGCCAGCAGCTTTTCCTTACAGGGTAACTATGGCTACACCTTC.